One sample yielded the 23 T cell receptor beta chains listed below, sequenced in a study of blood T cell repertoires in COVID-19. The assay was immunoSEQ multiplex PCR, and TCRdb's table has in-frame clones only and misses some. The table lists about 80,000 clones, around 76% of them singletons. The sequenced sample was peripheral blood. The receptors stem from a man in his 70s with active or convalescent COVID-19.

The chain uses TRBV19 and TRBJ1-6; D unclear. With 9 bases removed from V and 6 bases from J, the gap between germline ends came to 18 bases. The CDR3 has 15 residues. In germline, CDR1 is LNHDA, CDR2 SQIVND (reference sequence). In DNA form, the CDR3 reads TGTGCCAGACAGCCCCGGGGAACCCCTAATTCACCCCTCCACTTT. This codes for CARQPRGTPNSPLHF.

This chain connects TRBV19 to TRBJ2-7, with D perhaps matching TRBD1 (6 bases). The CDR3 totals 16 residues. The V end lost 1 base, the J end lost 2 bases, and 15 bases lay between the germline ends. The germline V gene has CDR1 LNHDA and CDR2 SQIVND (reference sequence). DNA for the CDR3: TGTGCCAGTAGTATAGGTAGGGGGACACCGACCTACGAGCAGTACTTC. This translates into CASSIGRGTPTYEQYF.

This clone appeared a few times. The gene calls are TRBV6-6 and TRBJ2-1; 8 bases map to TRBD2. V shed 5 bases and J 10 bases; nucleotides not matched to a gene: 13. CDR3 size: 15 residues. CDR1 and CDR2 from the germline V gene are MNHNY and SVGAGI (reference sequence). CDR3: CASSPQVVAGREQFF. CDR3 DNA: TGTGCCAGCAGTCCCCAGGTGGTAGCGGGGAGGGAGCAGTTCTTC.

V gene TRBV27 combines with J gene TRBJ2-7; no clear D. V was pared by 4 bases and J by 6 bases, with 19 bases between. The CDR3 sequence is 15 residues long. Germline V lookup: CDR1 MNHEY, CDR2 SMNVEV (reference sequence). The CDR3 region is CASSSTGSLSLEQYF. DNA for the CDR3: TGTGCCAGCAGTTCCACCGGGTCCCTATCTCTCGAGCAGTACTTC.

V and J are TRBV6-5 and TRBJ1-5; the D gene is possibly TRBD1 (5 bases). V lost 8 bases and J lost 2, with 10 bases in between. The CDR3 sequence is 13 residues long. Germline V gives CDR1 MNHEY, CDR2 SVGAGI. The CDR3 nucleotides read TGTGCCAGCCAGGGATACGGCAATCAGCCCCAGCATTTT. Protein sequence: CASQGYGNQPQHF.

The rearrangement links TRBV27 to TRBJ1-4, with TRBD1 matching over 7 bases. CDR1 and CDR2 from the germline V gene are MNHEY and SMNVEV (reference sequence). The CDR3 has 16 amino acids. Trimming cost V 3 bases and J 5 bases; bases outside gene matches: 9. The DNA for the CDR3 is TGTGCCAGCAGTTTGGGCCGGCCCAGGGGGAATGAAAAACTGTTTTTT. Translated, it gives CASSLGRPRGNEKLFF.

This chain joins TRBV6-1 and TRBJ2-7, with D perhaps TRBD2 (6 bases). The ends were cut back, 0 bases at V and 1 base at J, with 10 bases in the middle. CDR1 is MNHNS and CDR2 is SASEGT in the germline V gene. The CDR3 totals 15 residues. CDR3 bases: TGTGCCAGCAGTGAAGCCCTCGGACTATCCTACGAGCAGTACTTC. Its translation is CASSEALGLSYEQYF.

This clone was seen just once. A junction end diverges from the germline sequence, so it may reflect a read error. The CDR3 DNA reads as TGCGCCAGCAGCCAAGTAAGAGCGGGTCCTACTAACTTC. This gives the protein CASSQVRAGPTNF. The rearrangement links TRBV4-1 to TRBJ2-5; D is perhaps TRBD2 (6 bases). The CDR3 spans 13 residues. Germline values: CDR1 MGHRA, CDR2 YSYEKL.

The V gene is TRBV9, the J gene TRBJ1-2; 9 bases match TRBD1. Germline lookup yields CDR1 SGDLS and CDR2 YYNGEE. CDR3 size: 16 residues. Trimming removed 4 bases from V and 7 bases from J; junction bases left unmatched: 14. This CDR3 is CASSPLQGATLFGYTF. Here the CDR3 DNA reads TGTGCCAGCAGCCCACTACAGGGGGCCACTCTTTTTGGCTACACCTTC.

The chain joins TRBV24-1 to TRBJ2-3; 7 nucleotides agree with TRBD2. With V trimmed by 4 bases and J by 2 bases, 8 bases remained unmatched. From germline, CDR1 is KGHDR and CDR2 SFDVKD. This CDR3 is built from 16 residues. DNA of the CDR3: TGTGCCACCAGTGAGGTGGGCGGGGGAGTCACAGATACGCAGTATTTT. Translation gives CATSEVGGGVTDTQYF.

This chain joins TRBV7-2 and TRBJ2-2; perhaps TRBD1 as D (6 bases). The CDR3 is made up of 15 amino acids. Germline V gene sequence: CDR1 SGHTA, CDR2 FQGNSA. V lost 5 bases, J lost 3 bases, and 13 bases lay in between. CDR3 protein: CASSLQGFDTGELFF. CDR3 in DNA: TGTGCCAGCAGCCTTCAGGGGTTCGACACCGGGGAGCTGTTTTTT. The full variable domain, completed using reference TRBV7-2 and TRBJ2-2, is GAGVSQSPSNKVTEKGKDVELRCDPISGHTALYWYRQSLGQGLEFLIYFQGNSAPDKSGLPSDRFSAERTGGSVSTLTIQRTQQEDSAVYLCASSLQGFDTGELFFGEGSRLTVL.

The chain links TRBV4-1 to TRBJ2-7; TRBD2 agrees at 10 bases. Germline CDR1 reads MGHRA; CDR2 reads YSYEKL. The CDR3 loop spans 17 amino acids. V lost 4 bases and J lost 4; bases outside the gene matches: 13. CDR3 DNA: TGCGCCAGCAGCCCGGTTTTCAGCGGGGGGGCCTTTTACGAGCAGTACTTC. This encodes CASSPVFSGGAFYEQYF.

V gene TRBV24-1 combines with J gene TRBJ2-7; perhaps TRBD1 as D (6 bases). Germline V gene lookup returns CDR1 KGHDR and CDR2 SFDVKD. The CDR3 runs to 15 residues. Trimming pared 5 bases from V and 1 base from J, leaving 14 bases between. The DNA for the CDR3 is TGTGCCACCAGTGCCTGCGACAGGTTTTCCTACGAGCAGTACTTC. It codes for CATSACDRFSYEQYF.

The CDR3 region has the DNA TGTGCCAGTAGTTACGGACAGGGGGATGAAAAACTGTTTTTT. It translates to CASSYGQGDEKLFF. This chain connects TRBV4-2 to TRBJ1-4; 10 bases align to TRBD1. Germline loops: CDR1 LGHNA, CDR2 YNFKEQ. Trimming removed 9 bases from V and 6 bases from J; junction bases left unmatched: 7. The CDR3 length is 14 residues.

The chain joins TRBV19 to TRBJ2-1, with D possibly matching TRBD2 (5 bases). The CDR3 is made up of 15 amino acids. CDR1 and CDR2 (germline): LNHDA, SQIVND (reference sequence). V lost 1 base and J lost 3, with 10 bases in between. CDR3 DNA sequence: TGTGCCAGTAGTATAGGCGGGCCGGGCTACAATGAGCAGTTCTTC. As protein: CASSIGGPGYNEQFF.

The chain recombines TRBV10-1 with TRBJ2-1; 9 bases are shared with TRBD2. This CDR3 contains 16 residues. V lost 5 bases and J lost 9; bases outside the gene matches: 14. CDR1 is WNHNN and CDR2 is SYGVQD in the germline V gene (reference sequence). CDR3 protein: CASSPFPASGVREQFF. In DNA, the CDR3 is TGCGCCAGCAGTCCCTTTCCCGCTAGCGGGGTTCGTGAGCAGTTCTTC.

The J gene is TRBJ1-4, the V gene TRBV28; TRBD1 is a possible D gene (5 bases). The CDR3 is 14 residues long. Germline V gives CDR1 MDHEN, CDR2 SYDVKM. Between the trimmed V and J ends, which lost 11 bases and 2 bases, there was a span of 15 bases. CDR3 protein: CAGGSGATNEKLFF. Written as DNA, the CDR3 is TGTGCCGGGGGGTCTGGGGCCACTAATGAAAAACTGTTTTTT. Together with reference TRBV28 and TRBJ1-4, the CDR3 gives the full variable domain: DVKVTQSSRYLVKRTGEKVFLECVQDMDHENMFWYRQDPGLGLRLIYFSYDVKMKEKGDIPEGYSVSREKKERFSLILESASTNQTSMYLCAGGSGATNEKLFFGSGTQLSVL.

In nucleotides, the CDR3 is TGTGCCAGCAACCTAGACGGATTGCGAACCCCGACTGCTGGAAACACCATATATTTT. Translation gives CASNLDGLRTPTAGNTIYF. V and J are TRBV11-2 and TRBJ1-3; D remains unclear. Trimming removed 7 bases at V and 2 bases at J, with 27 bases between. Per germline, CDR1 SGHAT and CDR2 FQNNGV. This CDR3 has 19 residues.

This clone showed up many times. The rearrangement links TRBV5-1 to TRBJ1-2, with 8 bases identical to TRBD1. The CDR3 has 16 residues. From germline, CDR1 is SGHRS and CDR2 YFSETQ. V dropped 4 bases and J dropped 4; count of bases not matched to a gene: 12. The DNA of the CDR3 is TGCGCCAGCAGCATGATCGCAGGGGGCATCGGCTATGGCTACACCTTC. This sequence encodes CASSMIAGGIGYGYTF.

Here the CDR3 DNA reads TGTGCCAGCACCCCTAGCGGGGGGCCGGTATACGAGCAGTACTTC. It specifies CASTPSGGPVYEQYF. The V gene is TRBV6-5, the J gene TRBJ2-7; 11 nucleotides align to TRBD2. CDR1 MNHEY and CDR2 SVGAGI come from the germline V gene. There are 15 residues in the CDR3. Trimming took 7 bases from V and 4 from J; bases not matched to a gene: 9.

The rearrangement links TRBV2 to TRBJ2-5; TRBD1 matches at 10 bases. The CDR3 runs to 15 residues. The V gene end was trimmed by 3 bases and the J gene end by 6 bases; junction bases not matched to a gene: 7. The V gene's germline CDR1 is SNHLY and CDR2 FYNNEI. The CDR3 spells CASSDGTGVEKTQYF. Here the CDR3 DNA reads TGTGCCAGCAGTGATGGGACAGGGGTCGAGAAGACCCAGTACTTC.

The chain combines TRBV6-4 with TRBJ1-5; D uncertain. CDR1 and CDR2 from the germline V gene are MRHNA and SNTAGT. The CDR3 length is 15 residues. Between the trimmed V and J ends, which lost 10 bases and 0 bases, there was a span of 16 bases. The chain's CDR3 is CANPPSLGSNQPQHF. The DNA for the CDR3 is TGTGCCAACCCCCCCTCCCTCGGTAGCAATCAGCCCCAGCATTTT.

The CDR3 region has the DNA TGCGCCAGCAGTGAGTCAGGGGATTCACCCCTCCACTTT. It translates to CASSESGDSPLHF. The V gene is TRBV10-1, the J gene TRBJ1-6; D possibly corresponds to TRBD1 (5 bases). CDR1 and CDR2 (germline): WNHNN, SYGVQD (reference sequence). This CDR3 spans 13 amino acids. The ends were cut back, 0 bases at V and 8 bases at J, with 5 bases in the middle.